A selection of T cell receptor beta chains follows, all from one sample in a study of molecular identifiers for immune sequencing clone quantification. MiXCR was run by TCRdb on the PCR reads, yielding one entry per CDR3 protein. This table holds hundreds of thousands of distinct CDR3 sequences, 15% to 20% found once. Sequencing was carried out using naive CD8+ T cells from blood, with Jurkat cell RNA spiked in. Every receptor here comes from a human donor in good health. Some libraries in this study had Jurkat cell RNA spiked in. The CDR3 runs from the conserved cysteine through the conserved F or W. The D gene is left open where the match is weak. Clone size is stated in some rows and not others, as once, few, many or a class when expanded.

clone size: NA; D gene: NA; V gene: TRBV28; J gene: TRBJ1-1; CDR3 length: 13; CDR3 protein: CASIMGRNTEAFF; CDR3 DNA: TGTGCCAGCATCATGGGGCGGAACACTGAAGCTTTCTTT
clone size: NA; D gene: TRBD2; V gene: TRBV13; J gene: TRBJ2-2; CDR3 length: 17; CDR3 protein: CASSLAGLAGGREELFF; CDR3 DNA: TGTGCCAGCAGCCTAGCGGGACTAGCGGGGGGGCGTGAGGAGCTGTTTTTT
clone size: many; D gene: NA; V gene: TRBV7-3; J gene: TRBJ2-3; CDR3 length: 16; CDR3 protein: CASSSGLSPSTDTQYF; CDR3 DNA: TGTGCCAGCAGCTCCGGACTCTCCCCAAGCACAGATACGCAGTATTTT
clone size: many; D gene: TRBD2; V gene: TRBV5-1; J gene: TRBJ2-1; CDR3 length: 18; CDR3 protein: CASSLTTSGGQLYNEQFF; CDR3 DNA: TGCGCCAGCAGCTTGACGACTAGCGGGGGCCAACTCTACAATGAGCAGTTCTTC
clone size: many; D gene: NA; V gene: TRBV7-9; J gene: TRBJ2-5; CDR3 length: 15; CDR3 protein: CASRDGLLDGETQYF; CDR3 DNA: TGTGCCAGCAGGGATGGACTCCTAGACGGAGAGACCCAGTACTTC
clone size: few; D gene: TRBD2; V gene: TRBV6-2/TRBV6-3; J gene: TRBJ2-3; CDR3 length: 17; CDR3 protein: CASRLLLAGGRLDTQYF; CDR3 DNA: TGTGCCAGCAGACTACTCCTAGCGGGGGGACGTTTAGATACGCAGTATTTT
clone size: NA; D gene: TRBD1; V gene: TRBV7-6; J gene: TRBJ1-1; CDR3 length: 17; CDR3 protein: CASSPWDRGREDTEAFF; CDR3 DNA: TGTGCCAGCAGCCCCTGGGACAGGGGGCGGGAAGACACTGAAGCTTTCTTT
clone size: many; D gene: TRBD1; V gene: TRBV29-1; J gene: TRBJ2-3; CDR3 length: 14; CDR3 protein: CSDLTGGGPDTQYF; CDR3 DNA: TGCAGCGACCTTACAGGGGGAGGCCCAGATACGCAGTATTTT
clone size: few; D gene: TRBD1; V gene: TRBV6-1; J gene: TRBJ2-7; CDR3 length: 14; CDR3 protein: CASSEAGTGNEQYF; CDR3 DNA: TGTGCCAGCAGTGAAGCCGGGACAGGGAACGAGCAGTACTTC
clone size: few; D gene: NA; V gene: TRBV19; J gene: TRBJ1-5; CDR3 length: 15; CDR3 protein: CASSQADYSNQPQHF; CDR3 DNA: TGTGCCAGTAGCCAGGCGGATTATAGCAATCAGCCCCAGCATTTT
clone size: few; D gene: NA; V gene: TRBV5-8; J gene: TRBJ2-7; CDR3 length: 15; CDR3 protein: CASSLGRAQYYEQYF; CDR3 DNA: TGTGCCAGCAGCTTGGGAAGGGCCCAGTACTACGAGCAGTACTTC
clone size: many; D gene: NA; V gene: TRBV7-2; J gene: TRBJ1-5; CDR3 length: 18; CDR3 protein: CASSLSVARGQINQPQHF; CDR3 DNA: TGTGCCAGCAGCTTAAGTGTTGCACGAGGGCAGATTAATCAGCCCCAGCATTTT
clone size: many; D gene: TRBD2; V gene: TRBV14; J gene: TRBJ2-7; CDR3 length: 15; CDR3 protein: CASSQTRDYPEEQYF; CDR3 DNA: TGTGCCAGCAGCCAAACCCGGGACTACCCCGAGGAGCAGTACTTC
clone size: NA; D gene: NA; V gene: TRBV7-9; J gene: TRBJ1-1; CDR3 length: 12; CDR3 protein: CASSSCTPEAFF; CDR3 DNA: TGTGCCAGCAGCTCTTGTACCCCCGAAGCTTTCTTT
clone size: many; D gene: NA; V gene: TRBV7-3; J gene: TRBJ2-2; CDR3 length: 16; CDR3 protein: CASSPEDSFNTGELFF; CDR3 DNA: TGTGCCAGCAGCCCCGAGGACAGCTTCAACACCGGGGAGCTGTTTTTT
clone size: many; D gene: TRBD1; V gene: TRBV10-3; J gene: TRBJ2-5; CDR3 length: 14; CDR3 protein: CAISEESKGQAGYF; CDR3 DNA: TGTGCCATCAGTGAGGAATCTAAGGGACAGGCGGGGTACTTC
clone size: many; D gene: NA; V gene: TRBV5-6; J gene: TRBJ2-7; CDR3 length: 14; CDR3 protein: CASSLERRTYEQYF; CDR3 DNA: TGTGCCAGCAGCTTGGAACGCCGGACCTACGAGCAGTACTTC
clone size: many; D gene: TRBD1; V gene: TRBV9; J gene: TRBJ2-1; CDR3 length: 17; CDR3 protein: CASSTNKNDRVLNEQFF; CDR3 DNA: TGTGCCAGCAGCACAAACAAGAACGACAGGGTCCTCAATGAGCAGTTCTTC
clone size: NA; D gene: NA; V gene: TRBV7-9; J gene: TRBJ2-3; CDR3 length: 14; CDR3 protein: CASSPGLGRPTRYF; CDR3 DNA: TGTGCCAGCAGCCCCGGATTGGGAAGGCCTACGCGGTATTTT
clone size: many; D gene: NA; V gene: TRBV7-9; J gene: TRBJ2-3; CDR3 length: 15; CDR3 protein: CASSLGWTGTDTQYF; CDR3 DNA: TGTGCCAGCAGCTTAGGGTGGACGGGCACAGATACGCAGTATTTT
clone size: many; D gene: NA; V gene: TRBV12-3/TRBV12-4; J gene: TRBJ1-5; CDR3 length: 16; CDR3 protein: CASSLAPGEGGQPQHF; CDR3 DNA: TGTGCCAGCAGTTTAGCGCCGGGGGAAGGAGGGCAGCCCCAGCATTTT
clone size: NA; D gene: NA; V gene: TRBV7-2; J gene: TRBJ2-7; CDR3 length: 14; CDR3 protein: CTSSLPGISYEQYF; CDR3 DNA: TGTACCAGCAGCTTACCCGGGATCTCCTACGAGCAGTACTTC
clone size: many; D gene: NA; V gene: TRBV27; J gene: TRBJ2-7; CDR3 length: 19; CDR3 protein: CASSLMGQGWSSGNYEQYF; CDR3 DNA: TGTGCCAGCAGTTTGATGGGACAGGGGTGGTCTAGCGGGAATTACGAGCAGTACTTC
clone size: many; D gene: NA; V gene: TRBV29-1; J gene: TRBJ2-6; CDR3 length: 16; CDR3 protein: CSVEAAKSSGANVLTF; CDR3 DNA: TGCAGCGTTGAGGCGGCCAAGAGCTCTGGGGCCAACGTCCTGACTTTC
clone size: NA; D gene: TRBD1; V gene: TRBV9; J gene: TRBJ2-5; CDR3 length: 14; CDR3 protein: CASSPTGAIETQYF; CDR3 DNA: TGTGCCAGCAGCCCAACAGGGGCGATAGAGACCCAGTACTTC
clone size: few; D gene: TRBD2; V gene: TRBV7-9; J gene: TRBJ2-1; CDR3 length: 15; CDR3 protein: CASSFVTSGNDEQFF; CDR3 DNA: TGTGCCAGCAGCTTTGTGACTAGCGGGAACGATGAGCAGTTCTTC
clone size: few; D gene: TRBD2; V gene: TRBV6-6; J gene: TRBJ2-1; CDR3 length: 17; CDR3 protein: CASSIGLAGASYNEQFF; CDR3 DNA: TGTGCCAGCAGTATCGGACTAGCGGGAGCTTCCTACAATGAGCAGTTCTTC
clone size: NA; D gene: NA; V gene: TRBV20-1; J gene: TRBJ2-7; CDR3 length: 11; CDR3 protein: CSATEGLEQYF; CDR3 DNA: TGCAGTGCCACAGAGGGGCTCGAGCAGTACTTC
clone size: many; D gene: NA; V gene: TRBV6-5; J gene: TRBJ2-2; CDR3 length: 17; CDR3 protein: CASSYSGWETQTGELFF; CDR3 DNA: TGTGCCAGCAGTTACTCGGGGTGGGAGACCCAGACCGGGGAGCTGTTTTTT